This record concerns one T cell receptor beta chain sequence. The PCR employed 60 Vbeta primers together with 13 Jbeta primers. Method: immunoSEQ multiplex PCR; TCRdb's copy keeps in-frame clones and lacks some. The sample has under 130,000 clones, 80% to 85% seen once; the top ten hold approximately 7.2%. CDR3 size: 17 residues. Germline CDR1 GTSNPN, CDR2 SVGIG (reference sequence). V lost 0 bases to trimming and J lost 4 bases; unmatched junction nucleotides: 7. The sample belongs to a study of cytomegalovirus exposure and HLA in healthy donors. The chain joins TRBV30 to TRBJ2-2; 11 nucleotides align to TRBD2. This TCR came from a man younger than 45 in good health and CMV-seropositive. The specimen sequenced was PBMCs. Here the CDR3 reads CAWSVQGLADRTGELFF. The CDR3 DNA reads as TGTGCCTGGAGTGTACAGGGACTAGCGGACCGCACCGGGGAGCTGTTTTTT.